One sample yielded the 27 T cell receptor beta chains listed below, sequenced in a study of memory CD4+ T cells and cytomegalovirus serostatus. Single viable CD3+CD4+CD8-CD45RO+ cells were sorted as the memory CD4+ T cells. Clones were read by immunoSEQ multiplex PCR, and TCRdb kept only the in-frame ones, dropping some. Of about 73,000 clones in the sample, roughly 78% were seen once. Specimen: memory CD4+ T cells from blood. The receptors shown here come from an adult in good health and CMV-seropositive.

This clone was observed once. The chain has TRBV2 and TRBJ2-4; the D is unclear. Trimming removed 5 bases from V and 10 bases from J, with 9 bases in between. The V gene's germline CDR1 is SNHLY and CDR2 FYNNEI. The CDR3 runs 11 residues. The CDR3 reads CASSYSLIQYF. Written as DNA, the CDR3 is TGTGCCAGCAGTTACTCCTTGATTCAGTACTTC.

The chain carries TRBV2 and TRBJ1-2; D not certain. Germline V gene data show CDR1 as SNHLY and CDR2 as FYNNEI. Between the trimmed V and J ends, which lost 1 base and 4 bases, there was a span of 13 bases. The CDR3 is 15 amino acids. The DNA for the CDR3 is TGTGCCAGCAGTGAAGGAAGGCGGCAGGCCTATGGCTACACCTTC. Encoded protein: CASSEGRRQAYGYTF.

The sample holds a few counts of this clone. J is TRBJ1-1 and V is TRBV5-6, with TRBD1 matching over 12 bases. Per germline, CDR1 SGHDT and CDR2 YYEEEE. The CDR3 sequence is 16 residues long. Trimming removed 4 bases from V and 6 bases from J; junction bases left unmatched: 10. The CDR3 loop reads CASSSGTGGDYAEAFF. CDR3 bases: TGTGCCAGCAGCAGCGGGACAGGGGGCGATTACGCTGAAGCTTTCTTT.

J is TRBJ2-3 and V is TRBV7-2; no firm D call. The germline CDR1 and CDR2 sequences are SGHTA and FQGNSA. The CDR3 runs to 13 residues. Trimming removed 4 bases from V and 0 bases from J, with 5 bases in between. The CDR3 reads CASSYASTDTQYF. The CDR3 nucleotides are TGTGCCAGCAGCTACGCTAGCACAGATACGCAGTATTTT.

CDR3 coding DNA: TGTGCCAGCAAGTTACTGGACTCCGGGAACACTGAAGCTTTCTTT. Translated: CASKLLDSGNTEAFF. The chain uses TRBV5-6 and TRBJ1-1, with D uncertain. From germline, CDR1 is SGHDT and CDR2 YYEEEE. The CDR3 is made up of 15 amino acids. Between the trimmed V and J ends, which lost 6 bases and 1 base, there was a span of 16 bases.

On this clone: Other DNA sequences of this sample code for an identical CDR3. V is TRBV11-2 and J is TRBJ2-3, with D unresolved. CDR1 is SGHAT and CDR2 is FQNNGV in the germline V gene. CDR3 size: 12 residues. V was pared by 5 bases and J by 3 bases, with 6 bases between. The CDR3 is CASSLVTDTQYF. The CDR3 DNA follows: TGTGCCAGCAGCCTTGTAACAGATACGCAGTATTTT.

The rearrangement links TRBV9 to TRBJ2-2, with a tentative D call TRBD2 (6 bases). Germline CDR1 is SGDLS and CDR2 is YYNGEE. This CDR3 is 16 amino acids long. The V end lost 4 bases, the J end lost 4 bases, and 17 bases lay between the germline ends. The CDR3 DNA reads as TGTGCCAGCAGCCCGAGCGCGGGGCGAGGCACCGGGGAGCTGTTTTTT. It yields the protein CASSPSAGRGTGELFF.

The chain joins TRBV11-2 to TRBJ1-5, with no clear D. Germline CDR1 reads SGHAT; CDR2 reads FQNNGV. Between the trimmed V and J ends, which lost 5 bases and 0 bases, there was a span of 11 bases. CDR3 length: 15 amino acids. The DNA for the CDR3 is TGTGCCAGCAGCCCGCTTCTTTATAGCAATCAGCCCCAGCATTTT. This sequence encodes CASSPLLYSNQPQHF.

This chain joins TRBV6-9 and TRBJ1-1, with a possible D match to TRBD1 (5 bases). The CDR3 has 9 amino acids. CDR1 is MNHGY, CDR2 SVAAGI, per germline. Trimming stripped 6 bases from V and 11 bases from J, with 7 bases between. This chain's CDR3 is CASRGEAFF. CDR3 in DNA: TGTGCCAGCAGGGGGGAGGCTTTCTTT.

Only one count was recorded for this clone. This rearrangement joins TRBV11-2 to TRBJ1-1; D ambiguous. The V and J ends lost 2 bases and 10 bases respectively, with 17 bases between them. Germline CDR1 and CDR2: SGHAT and FQNNGV. The CDR3 spans 14 residues. The CDR3 protein is CASSLIGQSSPAFF. In DNA, the CDR3 is TGTGCCAGCAGCTTAATCGGGCAGTCGAGTCCAGCTTTCTTT.

Here the CDR3 reads CASSLEATSSYNEQFF. The CDR3, as DNA: TGTGCCAGCAGCTTAGAGGCCACGAGCTCCTACAATGAGCAGTTCTTC. The chain combines TRBV7-9 with TRBJ2-1, with no clear D. This CDR3 has 16 amino acids. Deletions cut 1 base from V and 0 bases from J, with 10 bases between. From germline, CDR1 is SEHNR and CDR2 FQNEAQ (reference sequence). The full variable domain, in which reference TRBV7-9 and TRBJ2-1 provide the parts outside the CDR3, is DTGVSQNPRHKITKRGQNVTFRCDPISEHNRLYWYRQTLGQGPEFLTYFQNEAQLEKSRLLSDRFSAERPKGSFSTLEIQRTEQGDSAMYLCASSLEATSSYNEQFFGPGTRLTVL.

This chain connects TRBV19 to TRBJ1-4, with no clear D. The CDR3 covers 14 residues. Trimming removed 4 bases from V and 1 base from J, with 7 bases in between. Germline V lookup: CDR1 LNHDA, CDR2 SQIVND (reference sequence). CDR3 loop: CASSTRGTNEKLFF. Here the CDR3 DNA reads TGTGCCAGTAGTACCCGTGGAACTAATGAAAAACTGTTTTTT.

The chain recombines TRBV5-1 with TRBJ1-1; perhaps TRBD1 as D (6 bases). Germline V gene data show CDR1 as SGHRS and CDR2 as YFSETQ. CDR3 size: 14 residues. V lost 5 bases to trimming and J lost 3 bases, with 14 bases between them. CDR3 in amino acids: CASRSGVGYTEAFF. The CDR3 bases are TGCGCCAGCAGGTCAGGGGTCGGGTACACTGAAGCTTTCTTT.

The rearrangement links TRBV7-9 to TRBJ2-1; TRBD2 matches 8 bases. Germline V gene data show CDR1 as SEHNR and CDR2 as FQNEAQ (reference sequence). Unmatched junction bases numbered 2, after V lost 1 base and J lost 6 bases. This CDR3 contains 14 residues. In DNA, the CDR3 is TGTGCCAGCAGCTTAGAAGGGACTAGCAATGAGCAGTTCTTC. This encodes CASSLEGTSNEQFF.

This clone turned up a few times. The chain has TRBV5-5 and TRBJ1-2; the D gene is possibly TRBD1 (5 bases). Looked up from germline, CDR1 is SGHKS and CDR2 is YYEKEE (reference sequence). V lost 0 bases to trimming and J lost 4 bases, with 13 bases between them. This CDR3 has 15 residues. The CDR3 DNA follows: TGTGCCAGCAGCTTGGTTAGTCAGACAGCCTATGGCTACACCTTC. It specifies CASSLVSQTAYGYTF.

The V gene is TRBV5-1, the J gene TRBJ1-3, with TRBD1 identical over 7 bases. With 3 bases clipped from V and 4 bases from J, the junction kept 1 base outside the gene matches. Germline V CDR1 and CDR2: SGHRS, YFSETQ. There are 13 residues in the CDR3. The CDR3: CASSSTGGNTIYF. CDR3 DNA sequence: TGCGCCAGCAGCTCGACAGGGGGAAACACCATATATTTT. Supplemented by reference TRBV5-1 and TRBJ1-3, the full variable domain reads KAGVTQTPRYLIKTRGQQVTLSCSPISGHRSVSWYQQTPGQGLQFLFEYFSETQRNKGNFPGRFSGRQFSNSRSEMNVSTLELGDSALYLCASSSTGGNTIYFGEGSWLTVV.

This chain uses TRBV27 with TRBJ2-3, with 7 bases identical to TRBD2. V was pared by 3 bases and J by 6 bases, with 12 bases of the junction left unmatched. The CDR3 sequence is 16 residues long. The germline CDR1 and CDR2 sequences are MNHEY and SMNVEV (reference sequence). CDR3 DNA: TGTGCCAGCAGTTTCGCCGGGACTATAACCCCGGATACGCAGTATTTT. It encodes CASSFAGTITPDTQYF.

This clone was recorded a few times. The chain uses TRBV29-1 and TRBJ2-1, with D possibly being TRBD2 (5 bases). This CDR3 has 14 residues. V lost 6 bases to trimming and J lost 4 bases, with 16 bases between them. Germline CDR1 reads SQVTM; CDR2 reads ANQGSEA. Here the CDR3 reads CSVLVTRGYNEQFF. CDR3 in DNA: TGCAGCGTCCTGGTCACGCGCGGGTACAATGAGCAGTTCTTC.

This clone was seen only a few times. V is TRBV6-4 and J is TRBJ1-5; the match to TRBD1 covers 7 bases. CDR1 and CDR2 (germline): MRHNA, SNTAGT. This CDR3 has 14 amino acids. J gave up 6 bases and V 3 bases, and 5 bases lay outside the gene matches. CDR3 in DNA: TGTGCCAGCAGTGAGGAAGGGGGCGGTCAGCCCCAGCATTTT. Amino acid sequence: CASSEEGGGQPQHF.

The chain joins TRBV19 to TRBJ2-7, with 10 bases aligning to TRBD2. This CDR3 has 21 amino acids. Germline lookup yields CDR1 LNHDA and CDR2 SQIVND (reference sequence). J lost 0 bases, V lost 9 bases, and 26 bases had no gene match. CDR3 region: CARRRAPARAGGPGNSYEQYV. CDR3 nucleotide sequence: TGTGCCAGACGGCGGGCCCCGGCCCGAGCGGGAGGGCCGGGTAACTCCTACGAGCAGTACGTC.

In the case of this clone: The sample holds other DNA sequences that translate to the same CDR3. V and J are TRBV19 and TRBJ2-7, with 10 positions matching TRBD1. V was pared by 4 bases and J by 3 bases, with 3 bases of the junction left unmatched. Germline V gene lookup returns CDR1 LNHDA and CDR2 SQIVND (reference sequence). The CDR3 consists of 14 residues. CDR3 in DNA: TGTGCCAGTAGTACGACAGGGGGCGTCTACGAGCAGTACTTC. This gives the protein CASSTTGGVYEQYF.

In this sample, this clone turned up once. V gene TRBV11-3 combines with J gene TRBJ1-1; 7 positions agree with TRBD1. There are 15 residues in the CDR3. Germline V gene data show CDR1 as SGHNT and CDR2 as YENEEA. V was clipped by 1 base and J by 1 base; unmatched bases: 3. The CDR3 DNA reads TGTGCCAGCAGCTTAGGACAGGGATCGAACACTGAAGCTTTCTTT. The encoded protein is CASSLGQGSNTEAFF.

The chain couples TRBV5-1 to TRBJ2-3; perhaps D is TRBD1 or TRBD2 (5 bases each). There are 15 residues in the CDR3. Germline loops: CDR1 SGHRS, CDR2 YFSETQ. V lost 0 bases, J lost 2 bases, and 10 bases lay in between. In DNA form, the CDR3 reads TGCGCCAGCAGCTTGGCTCAGGGACCCACAGATACGCAGTATTTT. Translated: CASSLAQGPTDTQYF.

This clone was observed a single time. The chain has TRBV30 and TRBJ2-5, with a possible D match to TRBD1 (7 bases). The CDR3 consists of 14 residues. CDR1 is GTSNPN, CDR2 SVGIG, per germline (reference sequence). V was cut by 5 bases and J by 0 bases, with 13 bases left in between. The DNA of the CDR3 is TGTGCCTGGGAGGGGGGACAGTACCAAGAGACCCAGTACTTC. Translating gives CAWEGGQYQETQYF.

This chain joins TRBV6-6 and TRBJ1-4; D gene unclear. Deletions cut 11 bases from V and 4 bases from J, with 14 bases between. This CDR3 spans 13 amino acids. CDR1 is MNHNY, CDR2 SVGAGI, per germline (reference sequence). The DNA of the CDR3 is TGTGCCGCCCAGGCGCAGCTTAATGAAAAACTGTTTTTT. It encodes CAAQAQLNEKLFF.

This clone was seen more than once but under ten times. J is TRBJ1-4 and V is TRBV6-6; D gene uncertain. Germline CDR1 MNHNY, CDR2 SVGAGI (reference sequence). This CDR3 contains 12 residues. V shed 6 bases and J shed 4 bases, with 6 bases lying between them. The CDR3 reads CASRRINEKLFF. CDR3 nucleotide sequence: TGTGCCAGCAGACGGATTAATGAAAAACTGTTTTTT.

The chain combines TRBV4-1 with TRBJ1-1; D gene unclear. Deletions cut 4 bases from V and 6 bases from J, with 18 bases between. Per germline, CDR1 MGHRA and CDR2 YSYEKL. This CDR3 spans 15 amino acids. The CDR3 loop reads CASSPYGEGSSEAFF. The CDR3, as DNA: TGCGCCAGCAGCCCCTACGGAGAGGGAAGTTCTGAAGCTTTCTTT.